Here is one T cell receptor beta chain with its context. Its antigen is not known. Donors, without exception, were Caucasian adults residing in Nashville, Tennessee. Here immunoSEQ multiplex PCR was the method, and the copy in TCRdb shows in-frame clones only, minus some. This table holds roughly 1 million clones, roughly 80% found once. Germline CDR1 is SGHVS and CDR2 is FNYEAQ. Trimming took 4 bases from V and 1 from J, leaving 9 bases between them. The CDR3 totals 14 residues. This entry comes from a study of shared clonotypes between healthy human individuals. Study results and limitations: Among non-shared clonotypes, generation probabilities were lower than among those shared by all four donors.

This TCR came from a man aged 18 to 30 in good health. Sequenced: memory CD4+ T cells sorted from blood. Sample subset: CD45RA-negative fraction. The genes are TRBV7-6 and TRBJ2-3, with a tentative D call TRBD2 (7 bases). CDR3 sequence (DNA): TGTGCCAGCAGCTGGGAGGGGGGCACAGATACGCAGTATTTT. Translated, it gives CASSWEGGTDTQYF.